The 3 T cell receptor beta chains below come from one sample, sequenced in a study of T cell changes during pregnancy in multiple sclerosis. TCRdb's table, derived via immunoSEQ multiplex PCR, lists solely in-frame clones and lacks some. This sample carries about 30,000 clones, approximately 91% of them seen once, and the ten largest clones take 3.5% to 5.5%. The sample was peripheral blood, taken in the second trimester of pregnancy. The receptors stem from a female donor in good health, enrolled as a control in a pregnancy study.

The rearrangement uses TRBV14 and TRBJ2-3; 8 nucleotides agree with TRBD2. The CDR3 covers 17 residues. After removal of 4 bases from V and 2 bases from J, the junction contained 11 bases not matched to a gene. Germline CDR1 is SGHDN and CDR2 is FVKESK. CDR3 loop: CASSPAVAGGNTDTQYF. The CDR3 DNA follows: TGTGCCAGCAGCCCCGCAGTCGCGGGGGGAAACACAGATACGCAGTATTTT.

The J gene is TRBJ1-1, the V gene TRBV5-4; D unclear. The V gene's germline CDR1 is SGHNT and CDR2 YYREEE (reference sequence). Trimming removed 4 bases at V and 1 base at J, with 11 bases between. The CDR3 runs to 14 residues. The CDR3 sequence is CASSLTLTNTEAFF. For the CDR3, the DNA is TGTGCCAGCAGCCTGACTCTGACGAACACTGAAGCTTTCTTT.

The V and J genes are TRBV5-4 and TRBJ2-7; 8 bases line up with TRBD1. This CDR3 comprises 15 residues. The germline CDR1 and CDR2 sequences are SGHNT and YYREEE (reference sequence). V trimming: 2 bases; J trimming: 6 bases; junction bases outside the gene matches: 10. The CDR3 region has the DNA TGTGCCAGCAGCTTCCCGGACAGGGCGGAACGCGAGCAGTACTTC. Translating it yields CASSFPDRAEREQYF.